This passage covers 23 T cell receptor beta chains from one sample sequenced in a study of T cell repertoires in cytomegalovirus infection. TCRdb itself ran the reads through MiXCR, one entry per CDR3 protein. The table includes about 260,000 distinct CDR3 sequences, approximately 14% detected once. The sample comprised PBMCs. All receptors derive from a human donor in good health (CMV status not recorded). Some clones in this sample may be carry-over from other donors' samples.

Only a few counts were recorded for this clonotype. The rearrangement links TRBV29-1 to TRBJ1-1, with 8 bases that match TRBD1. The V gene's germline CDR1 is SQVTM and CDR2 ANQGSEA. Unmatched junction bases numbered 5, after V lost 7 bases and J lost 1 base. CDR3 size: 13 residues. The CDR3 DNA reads TGCAGCGCTCCGGGACAGGCGAACACTGAAGCTTTCTTT. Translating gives CSAPGQANTEAFF. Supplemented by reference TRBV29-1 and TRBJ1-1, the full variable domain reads SAVISQKPSRDICQRGTSLTIQCQVDSQVTMMFWYRQQPGQSLTLIATANQGSEATYESGFVIDKFPISRPNLTFSTLTVSNMSPEDSSIYLCSAPGQANTEAFFGQGTRLTVV.

The CDR3 sequence is CASSPENYNEQFF. The CDR3 coding sequence is TGTGCCAGCAGCCCCGAGAATTACAATGAGCAGTTCTTC. V is TRBV5-4 and J is TRBJ2-1; unclear D gene. Germline loops: CDR1 SGHNT, CDR2 YYREEE (reference sequence). The CDR3 contains 13 residues. With 4 bases removed from V and 4 bases from J, the gap between germline ends came to 9 bases.

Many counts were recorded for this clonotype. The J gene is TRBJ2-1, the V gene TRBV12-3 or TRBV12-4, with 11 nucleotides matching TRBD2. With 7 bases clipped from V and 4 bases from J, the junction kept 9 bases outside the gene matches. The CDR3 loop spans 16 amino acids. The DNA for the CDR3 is TGTGCCAGCACCCCTTCAGGGACTAGCGGTTACAATGAGCAGTTCTTC. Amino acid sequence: CASTPSGTSGYNEQFF.

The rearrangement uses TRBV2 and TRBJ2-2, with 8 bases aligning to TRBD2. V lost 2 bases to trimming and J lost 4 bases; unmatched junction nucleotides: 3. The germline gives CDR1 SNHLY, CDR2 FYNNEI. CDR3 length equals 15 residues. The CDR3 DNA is TGTGCCAGCAGTGAACTAGCGGGCCTCACCGGGGAGCTGTTTTTT. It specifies CASSELAGLTGELFF.

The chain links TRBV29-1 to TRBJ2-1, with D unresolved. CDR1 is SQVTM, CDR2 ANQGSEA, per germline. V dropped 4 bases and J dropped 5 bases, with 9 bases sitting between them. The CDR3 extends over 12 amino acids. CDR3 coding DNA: TGCAGCGTTGTAGCTACTGACAATGAGCAGTTCTTC. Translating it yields CSVVATDNEQFF.

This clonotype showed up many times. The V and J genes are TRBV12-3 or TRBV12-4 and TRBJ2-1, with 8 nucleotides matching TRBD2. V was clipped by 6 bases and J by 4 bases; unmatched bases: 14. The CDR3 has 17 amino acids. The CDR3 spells CASRLFGSGRGYNEQFF. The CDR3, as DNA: TGTGCCAGCAGGCTTTTTGGGAGCGGGAGAGGGTACAATGAGCAGTTCTTC.

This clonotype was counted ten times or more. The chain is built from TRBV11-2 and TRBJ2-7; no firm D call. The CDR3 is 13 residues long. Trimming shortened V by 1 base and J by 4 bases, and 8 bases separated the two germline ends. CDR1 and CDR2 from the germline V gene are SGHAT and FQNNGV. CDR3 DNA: TGTGCCAGCAGCTTAGTCGCACGGTACGAGCAGTACTTC. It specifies CASSLVARYEQYF. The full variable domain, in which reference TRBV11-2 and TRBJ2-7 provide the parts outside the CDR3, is EAGVAQSPRYKIIEKRQSVAFWCNPISGHATLYWYQQILGQGPKLLIQFQNNGVVDDSQLPKDRFSAERLKGVDSTLKIQPAKLEDSAVYLCASSLVARYEQYFGPGTRLTVT.

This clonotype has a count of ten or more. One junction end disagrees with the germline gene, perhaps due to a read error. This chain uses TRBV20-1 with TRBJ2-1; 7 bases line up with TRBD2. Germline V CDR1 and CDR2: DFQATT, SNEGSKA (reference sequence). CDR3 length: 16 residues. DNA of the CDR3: TGCAGTGCAAGAGATCCCAGGACTAGAATTTACAATGAGCAGTTCTTC. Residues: CSARDPRTRIYNEQFF.

The chain's CDR3 is CSARVSGGRNTEAFF. The CDR3 DNA is TGCAGTGCTAGAGTATCTGGGGGACGGAACACTGAAGCTTTCTTT. The chain carries TRBV20-1 and TRBJ1-1; D possibly corresponds to TRBD1 (5 bases). CDR3 length equals 15 residues. Germline V gene data show CDR1 as DFQATT and CDR2 as SNEGSKA (reference sequence). The V and J ends lost 1 base and 1 base respectively, with 13 bases between them.

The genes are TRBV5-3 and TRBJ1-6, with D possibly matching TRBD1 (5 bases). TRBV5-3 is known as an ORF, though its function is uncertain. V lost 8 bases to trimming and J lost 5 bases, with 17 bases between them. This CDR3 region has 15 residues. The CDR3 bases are TGTGCCAGCAGCCCATTTACAGGAGATAATTCACCCCTCCACTTT. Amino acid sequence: CASSPFTGDNSPLHF.

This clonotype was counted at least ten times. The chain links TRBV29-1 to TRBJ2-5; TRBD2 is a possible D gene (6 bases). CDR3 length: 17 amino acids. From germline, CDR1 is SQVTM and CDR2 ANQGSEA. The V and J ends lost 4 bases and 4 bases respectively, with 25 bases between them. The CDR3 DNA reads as TGCAGCGTTGCCACAGTATTTCGGGGGAAGGAGGGAGAGACCCAGTACTTC. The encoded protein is CSVATVFRGKEGETQYF.

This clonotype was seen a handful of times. CDR3 sequence reads: CASSSPLGGQDGYTF. CDR3 DNA sequence: TGTGCCAGCAGTTCCCCTTTAGGGGGCCAGGATGGCTACACCTTC. The V and J genes are TRBV27 and TRBJ1-2, with 7 positions matching TRBD1. The germline V gene has CDR1 MNHEY and CDR2 SMNVEV (reference sequence). V lost 4 bases and J lost 6; bases outside the gene matches: 11. The CDR3 is 15 residues long.

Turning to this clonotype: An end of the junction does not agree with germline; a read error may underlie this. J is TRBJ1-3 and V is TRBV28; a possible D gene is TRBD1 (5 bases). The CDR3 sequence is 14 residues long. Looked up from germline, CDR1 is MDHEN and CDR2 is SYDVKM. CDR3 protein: CASSFSGQASALIF. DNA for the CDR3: TGTGCCAGCAGTTTTTCCGGACAAGCAAGCGCTTTGATTTTT.

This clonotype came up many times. As DNA, the CDR3 is TGTGCCAGCAGCTTAGGGGGGGCGCACAATGAGCAGTTCTTC. This translates into CASSLGGAHNEQFF. The chain carries TRBV7-3 and TRBJ2-1; possibly TRBD2 for D (7 bases). The CDR3 length is 14 residues. Trimming removed 2 bases at V and 5 bases at J, with 10 bases between. The germline V gene encodes CDR1 SGHTA and CDR2 FQGTGA.

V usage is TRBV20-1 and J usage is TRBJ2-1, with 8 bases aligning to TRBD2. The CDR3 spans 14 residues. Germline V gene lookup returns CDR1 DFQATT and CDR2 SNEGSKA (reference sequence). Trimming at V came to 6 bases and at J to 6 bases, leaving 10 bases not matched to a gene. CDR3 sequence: CSAASGSDFNEQFF. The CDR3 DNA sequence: TGCAGTGCCGCGAGCGGGAGTGATTTCAATGAGCAGTTCTTC.

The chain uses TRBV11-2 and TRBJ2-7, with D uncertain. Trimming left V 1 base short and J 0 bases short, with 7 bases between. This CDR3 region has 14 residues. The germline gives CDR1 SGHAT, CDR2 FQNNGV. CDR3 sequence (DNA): TGTGCCAGCAGCTTAGTAGTAAACTCCTACGAGCAGTACTTC. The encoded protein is CASSLVVNSYEQYF.

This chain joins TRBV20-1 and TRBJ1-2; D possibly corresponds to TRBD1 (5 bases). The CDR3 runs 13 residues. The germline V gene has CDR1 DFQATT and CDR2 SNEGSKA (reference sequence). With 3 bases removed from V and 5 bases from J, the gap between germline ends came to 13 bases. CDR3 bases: TGCAGTGCTAGGGGCGGGGGGGGTTATGGCTACACCTTC. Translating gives CSARGGGGYGYTF.

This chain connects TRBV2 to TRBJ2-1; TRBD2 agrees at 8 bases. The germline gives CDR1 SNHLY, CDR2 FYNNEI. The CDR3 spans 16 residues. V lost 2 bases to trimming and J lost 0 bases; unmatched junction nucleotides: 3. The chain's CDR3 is CASSENGGASYNEQFF. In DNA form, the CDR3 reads TGTGCCAGCAGTGAAAACGGGGGGGCCTCCTACAATGAGCAGTTCTTC.

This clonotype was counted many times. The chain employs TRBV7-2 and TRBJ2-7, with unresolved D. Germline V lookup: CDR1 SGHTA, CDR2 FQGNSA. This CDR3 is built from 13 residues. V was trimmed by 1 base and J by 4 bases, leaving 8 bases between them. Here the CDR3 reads CASSLDSWYEQYF. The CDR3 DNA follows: TGTGCCAGCAGCTTAGATTCTTGGTACGAGCAGTACTTC.

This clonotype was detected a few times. Here the CDR3 DNA reads TGCAGCGTTTACTCGTCAGCGGGAGGCTCAGATACGCAGTATTTT. Protein product: CSVYSSAGGSDTQYF. This chain uses TRBV29-1 with TRBJ2-3, with 9 positions matching TRBD2. Germline trimming cut 5 bases from V and 4 bases from J; bases unmatched to any gene: 10. CDR3 size: 15 residues. CDR1 and CDR2 from the germline V gene are SQVTM and ANQGSEA.

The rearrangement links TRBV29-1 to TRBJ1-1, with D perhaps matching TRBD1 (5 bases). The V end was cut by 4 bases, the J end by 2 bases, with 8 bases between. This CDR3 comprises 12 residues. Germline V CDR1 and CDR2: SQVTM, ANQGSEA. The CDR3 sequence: CSVGRGNTEAFF. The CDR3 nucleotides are TGCAGCGTTGGGAGGGGCAACACTGAAGCTTTCTTT.

The CDR3 loop reads CASSYPYGGELFF. In nucleotides, the CDR3 is TGTGCCAGCAGTTACCCCTACGGCGGGGAGCTGTTTTTT. The rearrangement joins TRBV6-6 to TRBJ2-2; D ambiguous. This CDR3 spans 13 amino acids. The germline CDR1 and CDR2 sequences are MNHNY and SVGAGI (reference sequence). Trimming took off 2 bases at V and 7 bases at J, with 8 bases between the two ends.

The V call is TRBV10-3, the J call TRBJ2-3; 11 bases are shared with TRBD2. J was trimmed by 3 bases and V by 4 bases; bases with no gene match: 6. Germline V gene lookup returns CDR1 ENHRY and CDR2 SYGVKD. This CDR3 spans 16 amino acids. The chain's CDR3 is CAISVVAGGRTDTQYF. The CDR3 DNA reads TGTGCCATCAGTGTGGTAGCGGGAGGGAGAACAGATACGCAGTATTTT.